This TCR beta chain was sequenced during a study of a mutant IDH1 vaccine in newly diagnosed glioma. Across the whole study: Eight vaccinations reached patients in weeks 1, 3, 5, 7, 11, 15, 19 and 23. Vaccine dosing followed radiotherapy by 4-6 weeks, or accompanied temozolomide cycles. Study-level findings and limits: Among all patients, vaccine-induced immune responses occurred in approximately 93%.

Sequencing used immunoSEQ multiplex PCR; TCRdb keeps in-frame clones, though not all of them. The table lists some 60,000 clones, under 85% of them singletons. The sample holds a few counts of this clone. The antigen remains undetermined. Sample time point: week 11, during vaccination. The vaccine gave 300 ug of a 20-mer mutant IDH1 peptide subcutaneously per dose. The donors had new WHO grade 3 or 4 astrocytomas; these were IDH1-mutant and ATRX-lost. CDR1 is SGDLS and CDR2 is YYNGEE in the germline V gene. The CDR3 has 15 amino acids. V was cut by 0 bases and J by 6 bases, with 12 bases left in between.

The J gene is TRBJ2-2, the V gene TRBV9; no definite D call. The specimen was PBMCs, collected from a glioma patient whose treatment included an IDH1 peptide vaccine. This clonotype was obtained from a young man with glioma. The CDR3 reads CASSVVASGSGELFF. The CDR3 bases are TGTGCCAGCAGCGTAGTGGCTAGTGGGTCCGGGGAGCTGTTTTTT. Using reference TRBV9 and TRBJ2-2 for the parts outside the CDR3, the full variable domain is DSGVTQTPKHLITATGQRVTLRCSPRSGDLSVYWYQQSLDQGLQFLIQYYNGEERAKGNILERFSAQQFPDLHSELNLSSLELGDSALYFCASSVVASGSGELFFGEGSRLTVL.